There are many counts of the clone carrying this T cell receptor (beta chain). Its antigen is undetermined. The sample originates from a study of CD8 T cells in ankylosing spondylitis. General observations from the study: Significant enrichment of disease-linked clones was reported in matched ankylosing spondylitis synovial fluid. Earlier studies detected some motif variants in reactive arthritis synovial fluid and blood. Peripheral blood held disease-linked clones only at relatively low frequency, and these were CD8+. There was a TCR beta motif, made of eight highly homologous variants, that appeared characteristic of ankylosing spondylitis blood.

Construction of TCR beta libraries was performed using quantitative 5'-RACE with molecular barcodes. MiXCR, run by TCRdb on the 5' RACE reads, gives a single entry per CDR3 protein. The table lists more than 500,000 distinct CDR3 sequences, about 5.7% of them singletons. The V gene end was trimmed by 4 bases and the J gene end by 0 bases; junction bases not matched to a gene: 3. Germline CDR1 is SGHRS and CDR2 is YFSETQ. CDR3 length equals 14 residues. This TCR came from a male donor with ankylosing spondylitis. The V gene is TRBV5-1, the J gene TRBJ1-1; 7 bases align to TRBD1. Sequencing input: blood, either unsorted or a sorted T cell fraction (not recorded which). The CDR3 is CASSRGQLNTEAFF. As DNA, the CDR3 is TGCGCCAGCAGCAGGGGGCAGCTGAACACTGAAGCTTTCTTT.